A single sample gave rise to the 18 T cell receptor beta chains below, sequenced in a study of Graves' ophthalmopathy and Graves' hyperthyroidism. Investigators amplified TCR beta CDR3 regions from RNA transcripts. A first-round RT-PCR used HTBI primers, followed by a second-round multiplex PCR. MiXCR, applied by TCRdb to the multiplex PCR reads, yields one record per CDR3 protein. This sample has more than 550,000 distinct CDR3 sequences, with over 40% found just once. The specimen was peripheral blood. The receptors derive from an adult man with Graves' ophthalmopathy.

With regard to this clonotype: Relative to the germline gene, one junction end is altered; a read error may explain this. The rearrangement joins TRBV7-9 to TRBJ2-2; 11 positions match TRBD2. The CDR3 loop spans 14 amino acids. Germline V gene data show CDR1 as SEHNR and CDR2 as FQNEAQ (reference sequence). The CDR3 loop reads CASRLAGVPGVLFF. CDR3 sequence (DNA): TGTGCCAGCAGACTAGCGGGAGTACCCGGGGTGCTGTTTTTT.

The V gene is TRBV3-1, the J gene TRBJ2-5; 10 nucleotides line up with TRBD2. Germline CDR1 is LGHDT and CDR2 is YNNKEL (reference sequence). The V segment lost 3 bases and the J segment 7 bases; nucleotides outside the gene matches: 5. The CDR3 loop spans 14 amino acids. CDR3 in amino acids: CASSQSGGAGTQYF. DNA of the CDR3: TGTGCCAGCAGCCAGAGCGGGGGGGCAGGGACCCAGTACTTC.

This clonotype was found many times. The chain couples TRBV19 to TRBJ2-2; D unclear. The germline gives CDR1 LNHDA, CDR2 SQIVND (reference sequence). V lost 3 bases, J lost 1 base, and 6 bases lay in between. The CDR3 spans 14 residues. CDR3: CASSIPGNTGELFF. DNA for the CDR3: TGTGCCAGTAGTATTCCCGGGAACACCGGGGAGCTGTTTTTT.

In this sample, this clonotype turned up many times. This chain connects TRBV4-1 to TRBJ2-5; 8 nucleotides agree with TRBD1. The V segment lost 4 bases and the J segment 5 bases; nucleotides outside the gene matches: 6. The CDR3 consists of 14 residues. The germline V gene encodes CDR1 MGHRA and CDR2 YSYEKL. The CDR3 DNA follows: TGCGCCAGCAGCCGAAACAGGGGGGACGAGACCCAGTACTTC. Amino acids: CASSRNRGDETQYF.

This clonotype has ten or more counts. J is TRBJ1-2 and V is TRBV20-1, with 7 bases matching TRBD1. The CDR3 extends over 13 amino acids. J was trimmed by 8 bases and V by 1 base; bases with no gene match: 7. The V gene's germline CDR1 is DFQATT and CDR2 SNEGSKA (reference sequence). The CDR3 loop is CSARVGTEGGYTF. CDR3 nucleotides: TGCAGTGCTAGAGTTGGGACAGAAGGGGGCTACACCTTC.

The chain carries TRBV29-1 and TRBJ1-5; 10 positions match TRBD1. This CDR3 is 14 amino acids long. Looked up from germline, CDR1 is SQVTM and CDR2 is ANQGSEA. Losses at the gene ends were 6 bases for V and 6 bases for J; bases not matched to a gene: 8. The CDR3 loop is CSVVEGTGVQPQHF. CDR3 DNA sequence: TGCAGCGTCGTGGAAGGGACAGGGGTTCAGCCCCAGCATTTT.

This clonotype appeared a few times. The CDR3 region has the DNA TGTGCCAGCAGCTCCAGGTGGACAGGGGACACCTACGAGCAGTACTTC. This sequence encodes CASSSRWTGDTYEQYF. The chain is built from TRBV11-3 and TRBJ2-7; TRBD1 agrees at 9 bases. Per the germline V gene, CDR1 is SGHNT and CDR2 is YENEEA. Losses at the gene ends were 4 bases for V and 2 bases for J; bases not matched to a gene: 9. There are 16 residues in the CDR3. Variable domain in full (rest from reference TRBV11-3 and TRBJ2-7): EAGVVQSPRYKIIEKKQPVAFWCNPISGHNTLYWYLQNLGQGPELLIRYENEEAVDDSQLPKDRFSAERLKGVDSTLKIQPAELGDSAVYLCASSSRWTGDTYEQYFGPGTRLTVT.

This clonotype was counted at least ten times. The chain carries TRBV7-9 and TRBJ2-7, with 7 bases identical to TRBD1. Germline V gene lookup returns CDR1 SEHNR and CDR2 FQNEAQ (reference sequence). After removal of 1 base from V and 4 bases from J, the junction contained 7 bases not matched to a gene. This CDR3 is 15 amino acids long. The CDR3 bases are TGTGCCAGCAGCTTAGTCGGGACAGAGTCTTACGAGCAGTACTTC. Its translation: CASSLVGTESYEQYF.

This clonotype was detected only a few times. The V call is TRBV24-1, the J call TRBJ2-3; the match to TRBD1 covers 7 bases. CDR1 is KGHDR, CDR2 SFDVKD, per germline. V lost 4 bases and J lost 4; bases outside the gene matches: 4. This CDR3 spans 14 amino acids. The CDR3 reads CATSETGKADTQYF. The CDR3 DNA follows: TGTGCCACCAGTGAGACAGGGAAGGCAGATACGCAGTATTTT.

The chain recombines TRBV7-8 with TRBJ2-7; D perhaps matches TRBD2 (5 bases). This CDR3 has 13 amino acids. Germline V CDR1 and CDR2: SGHVS, FQNEAQ. Trimming removed 1 base at V and 7 bases at J, with 11 bases between. The CDR3 region is CASSLVGNNEQYF. The CDR3 coding sequence is TGTGCCAGCAGCTTAGTCGGGAACAATGAGCAGTACTTC.

This clonotype was counted at least ten times. The chain carries TRBV9 and TRBJ2-2; D might be TRBD2 (7 bases). Trimming took 0 bases from V and 2 from J, leaving 11 bases between them. CDR3 length equals 16 residues. Germline values: CDR1 SGDLS, CDR2 YYNGEE. The CDR3 protein is CASSVGGGSNTGELFF. CDR3 coding DNA: TGTGCCAGCAGCGTAGGGGGGGGCAGTAACACCGGGGAGCTGTTTTTT.

Notes on this clonotype: It may be a read error: a sequence one base away is much more abundant. This chain links TRBV7-6 with TRBJ2-7; 7 nucleotides match TRBD1. Germline CDR1 reads SGHVS; CDR2 reads FNYEAQ. The CDR3 runs 15 residues. The CDR3 loop is CACSLGKGGAYEQYF. The CDR3 coding sequence is TGTGCCTGCAGCTTAGGTAAAGGGGGCGCTTACGAGCAGTACTTC.

This clonotype was seen at least ten times. This chain connects TRBV7-6 to TRBJ2-5; TRBD2 matches 9 bases. This CDR3 region has 15 residues. Germline CDR1 is SGHVS and CDR2 is FNYEAQ. V was pared by 3 bases and J by 5 bases, with 7 bases of the junction left unmatched. The CDR3 protein is CASSLPSGGLETQYF. The DNA for the CDR3 is TGTGCCAGCAGCTTGCCAAGCGGGGGGCTTGAGACCCAGTACTTC.

The chain uses TRBV10-3 and TRBJ2-1, with 14 bases aligning to TRBD2. Germline loops: CDR1 ENHRY, CDR2 SYGVKD. V trimming: 3 bases; J trimming: 12 bases; junction bases outside the gene matches: 7. The CDR3 is 15 residues long. The CDR3 bases are TGTGCCATCAGTGACCCAGGACTAGCGGGAGGTGGGCAGTTCTTC. It yields the protein CAISDPGLAGGGQFF.

The chain has TRBV29-1 and TRBJ2-6; a possible D gene is TRBD2 (6 bases). V was shortened by 0 bases and J by 3 bases, with 21 bases between the two germline ends. The CDR3 extends over 19 amino acids. The germline gives CDR1 SQVTM, CDR2 ANQGSEA. CDR3 amino acids: CSVEEWRETGDSGANVLTF. In nucleotides, the CDR3 is TGCAGCGTTGAAGAGTGGCGGGAAACCGGGGATAGTGGGGCCAACGTCCTGACTTTC.

Points on this clonotype: With a much larger clone just one base away, this may be a read error. This sequence joins TRBV10-3 and TRBJ2-7, with a possible D match to TRBD2 (6 bases). The germline V gene encodes CDR1 ENHRY and CDR2 SYGVKD. The CDR3 is 15 residues long. CDR3 DNA: TGTGCCAGCAGTTACTCGACTAGAGGATCCTACGGGCAGTACTTC. It codes for CASSYSTRGSYGQYF.

This clonotype has a count of ten or more. This chain links TRBV4-1 with TRBJ1-5, with D possibly TRBD1 on 5 matching bases. The CDR3 totals 13 residues. Germline CDR1 reads MGHRA; CDR2 reads YSYEKL. Deletions cut 5 bases from V and 8 bases from J, with 13 bases between. The CDR3 nucleotides read TGCGCCAGCAGCTATGACGGGGGTGAGCCCCAGCATTTT. Translation gives CASSYDGGEPQHF.

As concerns this clonotype: This sequence may be a read error, since a much larger clone differs from it by one base. This sequence joins TRBV7-3 and TRBJ1-1, with D perhaps TRBD1 (6 bases). CDR1 is SGHTA and CDR2 is FQGTGA in the germline V gene. The CDR3 length is 13 residues. For the CDR3, the DNA is TGTGCCAGCCGGGACACCATGAACACTCAAGCTTTCTTT. Its protein product is CASRDTMNTQAFF.